This T cell receptor (beta chain) derives from a study of blood T cell repertoires in COVID-19. The data were produced by immunoSEQ multiplex PCR, yet TCRdb's version contains in-frame clones alone and is incomplete. The repertoire has some 330,000 clones, roughly four fifths of them found once; the top ten carry approximately 5.4%. V lost 5 bases and J lost 0; bases outside the gene matches: 9. Germline CDR1 is LNHDA and CDR2 is SQIVND (reference sequence). The CDR3 loop spans 18 amino acids. Source material: PBMCs or T cells enriched from blood (not recorded which). The TCR comes from a woman aged 50 to 60 who had recovered from COVID-19. The V call is TRBV19, the J call TRBJ2-1, with 11 nucleotides matching TRBD2. The CDR3 spells CASSPRTSGSSSYNEQFF. In DNA, the CDR3 is TGTGCCAGTAGTCCACGGACTAGCGGGTCTAGCTCCTACAATGAGCAGTTCTTC. The variable domain in full, completed from reference TRBV19 and TRBJ2-1, reads DGGITQSPKYLFRKEGQNVTLSCEQNLNHDAMYWYRQDPGQGLRLIYYSQIVNDFQKGDIAEGYSVSREKKESFPLTVTSAQKNPTAFYLCASSPRTSGSSSYNEQFFGPGTRLTVL.